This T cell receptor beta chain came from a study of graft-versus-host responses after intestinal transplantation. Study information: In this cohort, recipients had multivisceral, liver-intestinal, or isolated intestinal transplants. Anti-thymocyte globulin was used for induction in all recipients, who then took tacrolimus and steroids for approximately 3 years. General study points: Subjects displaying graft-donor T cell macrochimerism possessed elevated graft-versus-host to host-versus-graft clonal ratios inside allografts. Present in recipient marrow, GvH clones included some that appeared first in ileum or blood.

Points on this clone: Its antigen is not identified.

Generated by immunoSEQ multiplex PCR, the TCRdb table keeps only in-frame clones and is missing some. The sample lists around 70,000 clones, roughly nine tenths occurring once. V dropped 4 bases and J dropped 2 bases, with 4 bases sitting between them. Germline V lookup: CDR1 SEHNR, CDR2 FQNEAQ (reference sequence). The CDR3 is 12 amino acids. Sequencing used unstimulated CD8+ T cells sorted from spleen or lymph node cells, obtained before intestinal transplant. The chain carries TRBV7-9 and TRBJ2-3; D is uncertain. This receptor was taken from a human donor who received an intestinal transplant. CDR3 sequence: CASSSNTDTQYF. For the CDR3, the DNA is TGTGCCAGCAGCTCTAACACAGATACGCAGTATTTT. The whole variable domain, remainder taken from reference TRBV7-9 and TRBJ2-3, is DTGVSQNPRHKITKRGQNVTFRCDPISEHNRLYWYRQTLGQGPEFLTYFQNEAQLEKSRLLSDRFSAERPKGSFSTLEIQRTEQGDSAMYLCASSSNTDTQYFGPGTRLTVL.